The 30 T cell receptor beta chains reported below all come from one sample, sequenced in a study of T cell clonotyping in hematopoietic cell transplantation. Method: immunoSEQ multiplex PCR; TCRdb's copy keeps in-frame clones and lacks some. Among over 10,000 clones listed, about 93% were seen once. Material: peripheral blood mononuclear cells. The receptors derive from a man younger than 40 in good health. Some clones in this sample may be carry-over from other donors' samples.

The V call is TRBV7-2, the J call TRBJ1-6, with TRBD1 identical over 7 bases. CDR3 size: 15 residues. J gave up 5 bases and V 3 bases, and 4 bases lay outside the gene matches. CDR1 is SGHTA and CDR2 is FQGNSA in the germline V gene. Here the CDR3 reads CASSLVGTDNSPLHF. The CDR3 DNA follows: TGTGCCAGCAGCTTGGTGGGGACAGATAATTCACCCCTCCACTTT.

The rearrangement links TRBV5-1 to TRBJ2-7; a possible D gene is TRBD1 (6 bases). Germline values: CDR1 SGHRS, CDR2 YFSETQ. The ends were cut back, 0 bases at V and 3 bases at J, with 13 bases in the middle. The CDR3 is 15 residues long. The CDR3 reads CASSLGGGTRYEQYF. Written as DNA, the CDR3 is TGCGCCAGCAGCTTGGGAGGGGGAACTCGCTACGAGCAGTACTTC.

The rearrangement links TRBV5-6 to TRBJ2-7; D not resolved. This CDR3 spans 11 amino acids. V dropped 3 bases and J dropped 2 bases, with 3 bases sitting between them. Germline CDR1 is SGHDT and CDR2 is YYEEEE. The CDR3 here is CASSSTYEQYF. The CDR3 nucleotides read TGTGCCAGCAGCTCCACCTACGAGCAGTACTTC.

V is TRBV6-6 and J is TRBJ2-7, with D unresolved. The CDR3 runs 15 residues. V was pared by 2 bases and J by 4 bases, with 15 bases between. Germline assignment: CDR1 MNHNY and CDR2 SVGAGI (reference sequence). The CDR3 spells CASSYGPGPKYEQYF. CDR3 in DNA: TGTGCCAGCAGTTACGGCCCAGGACCCAAATACGAGCAGTACTTC.

J is TRBJ1-4 and V is TRBV7-6; weak D call: TRBD1 (5 bases). Germline V gene data show CDR1 as SGHVS and CDR2 as FNYEAQ. Trimming cost V 1 base and J 7 bases, with 7 bases left between them. The CDR3 extends over 13 amino acids. The CDR3 nucleotides are TGTGCCAGCAGCTTAGGGGGCTTTGAAAAACTGTTTTTT. Protein sequence: CASSLGGFEKLFF.

In its sample, this clone was seen once. V is TRBV11-3 and J is TRBJ1-1; a weak D match, TRBD1 (5 bases). Trimming cost V 0 bases and J 4 bases, with 12 bases left between them. This CDR3 is built from 15 residues. Per germline, CDR1 SGHNT and CDR2 YENEEA. CDR3 DNA sequence: TGTGCCAGCAGCTTAGATCTAGGAGGGGTCACTGAAGCTTTCTTT. Protein product: CASSLDLGGVTEAFF.

CDR3 sequence reads: CASRLGGSTGEAFF. In nucleotides, the CDR3 is TGTGCCAGCAGATTAGGGGGGTCTACGGGGGAAGCTTTCTTT. The genes are TRBV27 and TRBJ1-1; tentatively, D is TRBD1 (6 bases). Germline-derived CDR1 and CDR2 are MNHEY and SMNVEV (reference sequence). This CDR3 comprises 14 residues. Deletions cut 6 bases from V and 8 bases from J, with 19 bases between.

The gene calls are TRBV5-4 and TRBJ1-6; D might be TRBD1 (5 bases). The CDR3 is 16 amino acids. Germline V gene sequence: CDR1 SGHNT, CDR2 YYREEE (reference sequence). V lost 4 bases and J 11 bases, leaving 22 bases between the germline ends. In nucleotides, the CDR3 is TGTGCCAGCAGCCTAACCGGGACCTCCTTTTCGCCACCCCTCCACTTT. It encodes CASSLTGTSFSPPLHF. The full variable domain, with the rest looked up from reference TRBV5-4 and TRBJ1-6, is ETGVTQSPTHLIKTRGQQVTLRCSSQSGHNTVSWYQQALGQGPQFIFQYYREEENGRGNFPPRFSGLQFPNYSSELNVNALELDDSALYLCASSLTGTSFSPPLHFGNGTRLTVT.

This clone has a single count. The V gene is TRBV5-4, the J gene TRBJ1-1; a possible D gene is TRBD1 (6 bases). This CDR3 comprises 13 residues. Germline V gene sequence: CDR1 SGHNT, CDR2 YYREEE (reference sequence). Trimming took 3 bases from V and 7 from J, leaving 13 bases between them. The CDR3 DNA sequence: TGTGCCAGCAGCTACGGCGGACAGCTTGAAGCTTTCTTT. It specifies CASSYGGQLEAFF.

The chain is built from TRBV7-6 and TRBJ2-7; tentatively, D is TRBD1 or TRBD2 (6 bases each). This CDR3 is built from 15 residues. Germline V CDR1 and CDR2: SGHVS, FNYEAQ. V was shortened by 1 base and J by 3 bases, with 13 bases between the two germline ends. The CDR3 region is CASSLGRGASYEQYF. DNA of the CDR3: TGTGCCAGCAGCTTAGGGAGGGGGGCTAGCTACGAGCAGTACTTC. The complete variable domain, with remaining parts taken from reference TRBV7-6 and TRBJ2-7, reads GAGVSQSPRYKVTKRGQDVALRCDPISGHVSLYWYRQALGQGPEFLTYFNYEAQQDKSGLPNDRFSAERPEGSISTLTIQRTEQRDSAMYRCASSLGRGASYEQYFGPGTRLTVT.

The chain uses TRBV6-5 and TRBJ1-3; D is undetermined. Germline values: CDR1 MNHEY, CDR2 SVGAGI. V was trimmed by 4 bases and J by 0 bases, leaving 7 bases between them. The CDR3 length is 14 residues. The CDR3 sequence is CASSSGSSGNTIYF. The CDR3 nucleotides are TGTGCCAGCAGTTCGGGGTCCTCTGGAAACACCATATATTTT.

This clone showed up just once. This chain connects TRBV6-4 to TRBJ2-5; 7 bases agree with TRBD1. The junction had 6 bases not matched to a gene; V was cut back by 6 bases and J by 5 bases. This CDR3 has 13 residues. Germline V gene data show CDR1 as MRHNA and CDR2 as SNTAGT. The CDR3 bases are TGTGCCAGCAGCGGGACAGTAGGGGAGACCCAGTACTTC. Amino acid sequence: CASSGTVGETQYF.

The chain couples TRBV5-1 to TRBJ1-1; 7 bases match TRBD1. This CDR3 comprises 14 residues. The V gene's germline CDR1 is SGHRS and CDR2 YFSETQ. Losses at the gene ends were 0 bases for V and 3 bases for J; bases not matched to a gene: 2. The CDR3 loop is CASSLEGADTEAFF. The CDR3, as DNA: TGCGCCAGCAGCTTGGAGGGGGCGGACACTGAAGCTTTCTTT.

The V and J genes are TRBV28 and TRBJ2-7; tentatively, D is TRBD1 or TRBD2 (5 bases each). V dropped 5 bases and J dropped 5 bases, with 10 bases sitting between them. The CDR3 extends over 12 amino acids. Germline V CDR1 and CDR2: MDHEN, SYDVKM. The CDR3 coding sequence is TGTGCCAGCAGTGAAAGGGACCACGAGCAGTACTTC. Its protein product is CASSERDHEQYF. The entire variable domain, with the rest obtained from reference TRBV28 and TRBJ2-7, is as follows: DVKVTQSSRYLVKRTGEKVFLECVQDMDHENMFWYRQDPGLGLRLIYFSYDVKMKEKGDIPEGYSVSREKKERFSLILESASTNQTSMYLCASSERDHEQYFGPGTRLTVT.

The chain has TRBV29-1 and TRBJ1-2; perhaps TRBD1 as D (5 bases). Germline values: CDR1 SQVTM, CDR2 ANQGSEA. The CDR3 covers 13 residues. Trimming took 1 base from V and 6 from J, leaving 12 bases between them. The CDR3 is CSVEVGQGHGYTF. The CDR3, as DNA: TGCAGCGTTGAAGTTGGGCAGGGTCATGGCTACACCTTC.

The chain carries TRBV11-1 and TRBJ1-6; D perhaps matches TRBD1 (6 bases). Germline V gene data show CDR1 as SGHAT and CDR2 as FQDESV (reference sequence). Trimming shortened V by 5 bases and J by 8 bases, and 13 bases separated the two germline ends. This CDR3 spans 14 amino acids. The CDR3 DNA sequence: TGTGCCAGCAGCGCAGGGGTTTTTGATTCACCCCTCCACTTT. Translation gives CASSAGVFDSPLHF.

This rearrangement joins TRBV15 to TRBJ1-1; D remains ambiguous. The CDR3 sequence is 13 residues long. Germline V gene lookup returns CDR1 LNHNV and CDR2 YYDKDF (reference sequence). Trimming removed 0 bases from V and 8 bases from J, with 10 bases in between. Here the CDR3 DNA reads TGTGCCACCAGCAGAGAAGGCCCCCAAGAAGCTTTCTTT. Amino acid sequence: CATSREGPQEAFF. The full variable domain, completed using reference TRBV15 and TRBJ1-1, is DAMVIQNPRYQVTQFGKPVTLSCSQTLNHNVMYWYQQKSSQAPKLLFHYYDKDFNNEADTPDNFQSRRPNTSFCFLDIRSPGLGDTAMYLCATSREGPQEAFFGQGTRLTVV.

The rearrangement joins TRBV7-6 to TRBJ2-7; no reliable D call. The V end lost 0 bases, the J end lost 4 bases, and 7 bases lay between the germline ends. Germline V gene lookup returns CDR1 SGHVS and CDR2 FNYEAQ. CDR3 length equals 13 residues. CDR3 amino acids: CASSLATDYEQYF. The CDR3 region has the DNA TGTGCCAGCAGCTTAGCGACGGATTACGAGCAGTACTTC.

J is TRBJ2-7 and V is TRBV2; D is ambiguous. The CDR3 sequence is 14 residues long. The V end lost 1 base, the J end lost 2 bases, and 9 bases lay between the germline ends. The germline V gene has CDR1 SNHLY and CDR2 FYNNEI. CDR3 sequence: CASSEGTGTYEQYF. The CDR3, as DNA: TGTGCCAGCAGTGAAGGAACTGGGACCTACGAGCAGTACTTC.

The V gene is TRBV5-1, the J gene TRBJ1-1, with 7 positions matching TRBD1. The CDR3 length is 15 residues. Trimming at V came to 1 base and at J to 4 bases, leaving 7 bases not matched to a gene. Germline CDR1 reads SGHRS; CDR2 reads YFSETQ. The CDR3 nucleotides read TGCGCCAGCAGCTTGAACTACAGGGGTTCCACTGAAGCTTTCTTT. Its protein product is CASSLNYRGSTEAFF.

V usage is TRBV7-2 and J usage is TRBJ1-2; 8 bases match TRBD1. Germline trimming cut 4 bases from V and 6 bases from J; bases unmatched to any gene: 13. CDR1 is SGHTA and CDR2 is FQGNSA in the germline V gene. This CDR3 spans 16 amino acids. The DNA of the CDR3 is TGTGCCAGCAGCTCTCGGGACAGGAGCCTAAATCATGGCTACACCTTC. It encodes CASSSRDRSLNHGYTF.

V gene TRBV9 combines with J gene TRBJ1-1; possible D gene TRBD1, 6 bases. Germline values: CDR1 SGDLS, CDR2 YYNGEE. Trimming took off 4 bases at V and 5 bases at J, with 18 bases between the two ends. The CDR3 length is 15 residues. This CDR3 is CASSPATGKETEAFF. In DNA, the CDR3 is TGTGCCAGCAGCCCTGCCACAGGGAAAGAGACTGAAGCTTTCTTT. The whole variable domain, filled in from reference TRBV9 and TRBJ1-1, reads DSGVTQTPKHLITATGQRVTLRCSPRSGDLSVYWYQQSLDQGLQFLIQYYNGEERAKGNILERFSAQQFPDLHSELNLSSLELGDSALYFCASSPATGKETEAFFGQGTRLTVV.

The chain's CDR3 is CASSRDSKNIQYF. The CDR3 coding sequence is TGTGCCAGCAGCCGGGACAGCAAAAACATTCAGTACTTC. The J gene is TRBJ2-4, the V gene TRBV9, with 7 bases that match TRBD1. The CDR3 is 13 residues long. Per the germline V gene, CDR1 is SGDLS and CDR2 is YYNGEE. The J segment lost 3 bases and the V segment lost 4 bases, leaving 1 base of the junction unmatched. Full variable domain (outside the CDR3, taken from reference TRBV9 and TRBJ2-4): DSGVTQTPKHLITATGQRVTLRCSPRSGDLSVYWYQQSLDQGLQFLIQYYNGEERAKGNILERFSAQQFPDLHSELNLSSLELGDSALYFCASSRDSKNIQYFGAGTRLSVL.

The chain carries TRBV7-9 and TRBJ2-1, with a possible D match to TRBD2 (7 bases). Looked up from germline, CDR1 is SEHNR and CDR2 is FQNEAQ (reference sequence). There are 16 residues in the CDR3. V gave up 5 bases and J gave up 8 bases, with 22 bases separating them. CDR3 in DNA: TGTGCCAGCAGCCCCCTAGTGGCGGGGGCAGAAGATGAGCAGTTCTTC. Translating it yields CASSPLVAGAEDEQFF.

The V gene is TRBV4-1, the J gene TRBJ1-2; D remains ambiguous. The V end lost 0 bases, the J end lost 4 bases, and 12 bases lay between the germline ends. The CDR3 is 15 amino acids. Looked up from germline, CDR1 is MGHRA and CDR2 is YSYEKL. The DNA of the CDR3 is TGCGCCAGCAGCCAAGATCTGAAGGTTGGCTATGGCTACACCTTC. Protein: CASSQDLKVGYGYTF.

This clone was counted a few times. The chain has TRBV4-2 and TRBJ2-7; TRBD1 agrees at 9 bases. This CDR3 contains 15 residues. Germline V gene sequence: CDR1 LGHNA, CDR2 YNFKEQ. V lost 0 bases, J lost 3 bases, and 3 bases stayed unmatched. CDR3 in amino acids: CASSQDVTGGYEQYF. The CDR3 nucleotides read TGTGCCAGCAGCCAAGATGTGACAGGGGGCTACGAGCAGTACTTC.

This clone has just one count. CDR3 sequence reads: CASSGLTSADTQYF. The CDR3 nucleotides are TGTGCCAGCAGCGGCCTGACTAGTGCAGATACGCAGTATTTT. This chain joins TRBV9 and TRBJ2-3; weak D call: TRBD2 (6 bases). Trimming pared 3 bases from V and 4 bases from J, leaving 12 bases between. This CDR3 has 14 residues. Germline CDR1 and CDR2: SGDLS and YYNGEE.

This chain connects TRBV7-8 to TRBJ1-2; D is possibly TRBD1 (6 bases). CDR3 size: 13 residues. Germline V gives CDR1 SGHVS, CDR2 FQNEAQ. V was pared by 4 bases and J by 3 bases, with 9 bases between. The CDR3 protein is CASSSSGDYGYTF. DNA for the CDR3: TGTGCCAGCAGCTCATCAGGGGACTATGGCTACACCTTC. The full variable domain, rest sourced from reference TRBV7-8 and TRBJ1-2, is GAGVSQSPRYKVAKRGQDVALRCDPISGHVSLFWYQQALGQGPEFLTYFQNEAQLDKSGLPSDRFFAERPEGSVSTLKIQRTQQEDSAVYLCASSSSGDYGYTFGSGTRLTVV.

The V gene is TRBV7-2, the J gene TRBJ1-2; 9 nucleotides agree with TRBD1. Germline CDR1 SGHTA, CDR2 FQGNSA. Losses at the gene ends were 7 bases for V and 7 bases for J; bases not matched to a gene: 7. The CDR3 covers 13 residues. The DNA of the CDR3 is TGTGCCAGCACCCAAACAGGGGGCGTTGGCTACACCTTC. It specifies CASTQTGGVGYTF.

The CDR3 DNA is TGTGCCAGCAGACGAGGACAGGGGAAAGAGACCCAGTACTTC. It is translated as CASRRGQGKETQYF. V usage is TRBV5-5 and J usage is TRBJ2-5; TRBD1 matches 9 bases. V was clipped by 5 bases and J by 3 bases; unmatched bases: 5. Per the germline V gene, CDR1 is SGHKS and CDR2 is YYEKEE (reference sequence). CDR3 size: 14 residues.